Each of the 14 T cell receptor beta chains below was sequenced from the same sample in a study of beta chain features in type 1 diabetes. Broader study findings: Moderate yet significant TCRB CDR3 shortening was seen in Type 1 diabetes patients in all four CD4+ subsets.

Their specific antigens are unknown. Since all of the isolated RNA was reverse transcribed, expressed TCRB transcripts were what got sequenced. TCRdb's table, derived via immunoSEQ multiplex PCR, lists solely in-frame clones and lacks some. The sample lists 200,000 to 300,000 clones, just over 20% occurring once. Sequenced input: naive CD4+ T cells from blood. The receptors come from a woman aged 40 to 50 with type 1 diabetes.

This clone came up a few times. J is TRBJ2-7 and V is TRBV4-1; TRBD2 matches at 8 bases. CDR3 size: 16 residues. Germline V gene sequence: CDR1 MGHRA, CDR2 YSYEKL. The V gene end was trimmed by 4 bases and the J gene end by 4 bases; junction bases not matched to a gene: 12. The CDR3 bases are TGCGCCAGCAGCCCCTCTACTAGCGGAGACGGTTACGAGCAGTACTTC. This sequence encodes CASSPSTSGDGYEQYF.

This chain links TRBV7-9 with TRBJ2-1; maybe TRBD2 (6 bases). The CDR3 length is 16 residues. V lost 0 bases and J lost 6, with 15 bases in between. Per germline, CDR1 SEHNR and CDR2 FQNEAQ (reference sequence). The CDR3 protein is CASSLAWGDISNEQFF. CDR3 in DNA: TGTGCCAGCAGCTTAGCCTGGGGGGATATTTCCAATGAGCAGTTCTTC.

This clone was seen more than once but under ten times. The chain employs TRBV6-6 and TRBJ2-1; 9 positions match TRBD1. The J segment lost 8 bases and the V segment lost 10 bases, leaving 15 bases of the junction unmatched. This CDR3 is 15 amino acids long. CDR1 and CDR2 from the germline V gene are MNHNY and SVGAGI (reference sequence). CDR3 protein: CATNLRRTGVDEQFF. The CDR3 DNA reads TGTGCCACCAATCTAAGAAGGACAGGGGTCGATGAGCAGTTCTTC.

This clone was detected only once. This chain connects TRBV2 to TRBJ1-5; unclear D gene. The germline V and J ends were trimmed by 4 bases and 9 bases, with 13 bases remaining between them. CDR3 length: 13 residues. The V gene's germline CDR1 is SNHLY and CDR2 FYNNEI. DNA of the CDR3: TGTGCCAGCAGTGGACTGGCACTGGGGCCCCAGCATTTT. This encodes CASSGLALGPQHF.

V usage is TRBV7-9 and J usage is TRBJ1-1; D call uncertain. This CDR3 spans 14 amino acids. Germline values: CDR1 SEHNR, CDR2 FQNEAQ (reference sequence). Trimming pared 2 bases from V and 5 bases from J, leaving 12 bases between. CDR3 nucleotide sequence: TGTGCCAGCAGCTTACGTCCGGGTAGTACTGAAGCTTTCTTT. Its translation is CASSLRPGSTEAFF.

The chain has TRBV7-2 and TRBJ2-3; 10 positions agree with TRBD1. CDR1 SGHTA and CDR2 FQGNSA come from the germline V gene. V shed 4 bases, J shed 3 bases, and the junction held 4 bases outside the gene matches. This CDR3 has 15 amino acids. CDR3 amino acids: CASSSGTGVTDTQYF. In nucleotides, the CDR3 is TGTGCCAGCAGCTCCGGGACAGGGGTGACAGATACGCAGTATTTT.

The chain uses TRBV5-4 and TRBJ2-1, with D uncertain. Germline V gene lookup returns CDR1 SGHNT and CDR2 YYREEE (reference sequence). The CDR3 extends over 15 amino acids. Trimming took off 4 bases at V and 0 bases at J, with 11 bases between the two ends. CDR3 region: CASSVGTSSYNEQFF. CDR3 bases: TGTGCCAGCAGCGTCGGTACGAGCTCCTACAATGAGCAGTTCTTC.

This clone has just a few counts. This rearrangement joins TRBV18 to TRBJ2-2; TRBD2 matches 7 bases. Trimming removed 3 bases from V and 7 bases from J; junction bases left unmatched: 14. The CDR3 contains 17 residues. CDR1 and CDR2 from the germline V gene are KGHSH and LQKENI. CDR3 coding DNA: TGTGCCAGCTCACCGTCCGACCTAGCGGAATTAGGCGGGGAGCTGTTTTTT. Protein: CASSPSDLAELGGELFF.

There are a few counts of this clone. The CDR3 spells CASSWTGGSNQPQHF. The CDR3 nucleotides are TGTGCCAGCAGCTGGACAGGGGGCAGCAATCAGCCCCAGCATTTT. The chain recombines TRBV28 with TRBJ1-5; TRBD1 agrees at 11 bases. The V segment lost 6 bases and the J segment 1 base; nucleotides outside the gene matches: 2. Germline-derived CDR1 and CDR2 are MDHEN and SYDVKM. CDR3 length equals 15 residues. The full variable domain, completed using reference TRBV28 and TRBJ1-5, is DVKVTQSSRYLVKRTGEKVFLECVQDMDHENMFWYRQDPGLGLRLIYFSYDVKMKEKGDIPEGYSVSREKKERFSLILESASTNQTSMYLCASSWTGGSNQPQHFGDGTRLSIL.

J is TRBJ2-7 and V is TRBV7-2; 8 bases fit TRBD2. This CDR3 has 17 amino acids. J lost 4 bases, V lost 5 bases, and 16 bases had no gene match. In germline, CDR1 is SGHTA, CDR2 FQGNSA. CDR3 residues: CASSPLAAGAGAYEQYF. The CDR3 DNA reads TGTGCCAGCAGCCCGCTCGCGGCCGGAGCGGGAGCTTACGAGCAGTACTTC.

The rearrangement uses TRBV15 and TRBJ1-2; D remains ambiguous. Germline V gene data show CDR1 as LNHNV and CDR2 as YYDKDF (reference sequence). Trimming left V 4 bases short and J 0 bases short, with 6 bases between. The CDR3 sequence is 13 residues long. CDR3 in amino acids: CATSKEANYGYTF. The DNA of the CDR3 is TGTGCCACCAGCAAGGAGGCTAACTATGGCTACACCTTC.

The chain uses TRBV2 and TRBJ1-2; 7 nucleotides match TRBD1. The CDR3 has 14 amino acids. Germline V gene lookup returns CDR1 SNHLY and CDR2 FYNNEI. V was clipped by 6 bases and J by 3 bases; unmatched bases: 7. In nucleotides, the CDR3 is TGTGCCAGCAGAGACGTACAGGGGCACTATGGCTACACCTTC. Protein: CASRDVQGHYGYTF.

This clone was seen a few times. The chain joins TRBV28 to TRBJ1-2, with a weak D call TRBD1 (6 bases). The germline gives CDR1 MDHEN, CDR2 SYDVKM. Trimming took 7 bases from V and 6 from J, leaving 18 bases between them. CDR3 length equals 14 residues. The CDR3 nucleotides are TGTGCCAGCAATACCCTGGGGCAGGGGAATGGCTACACCTTC. It translates to CASNTLGQGNGYTF.

The rearrangement uses TRBV28 and TRBJ2-7; TRBD2 agrees at 11 bases. J was trimmed by 3 bases and V by 7 bases; bases with no gene match: 5. This CDR3 contains 14 residues. CDR1 is MDHEN and CDR2 is SYDVKM in the germline V gene. The CDR3 region has the DNA TGTGCCAGCATTGGGACTAGCGGAAACTACGAGCAGTACTTC. Translated: CASIGTSGNYEQYF.